This T cell receptor beta chain was sequenced during a study of cytomegalovirus exposure and HLA in healthy donors (dated by TCRdb to 2016 to 2017). In the study overall: An earlier analysis of approximately 600 of the donors reported roughly 270 Gb of sequence data and about 100 million unique TCR beta sequences from about 179 million T cells. An earlier analysis of 587 of the donors applied high-throughput TCR beta sequencing to assess whether each TCR beta V gene segment acted as functional or pseudogenic. A separate validation cohort of over a hundred different subjects was used in addition to the approximately 700-subject first cohort. Class I and class II HLA loci were covered by the typing at four-digit resolution. The aim of the study was to test whether cataloging public T cell receptors could identify signatures of past pathogen exposure. Typing coverage differed by locus: A, B, C, DRB1 and DQB1 were typed in about 620-630 donors, DQA1 in 500 to 550, DPA1 in approximately 600, and DPB1 in around 440. In a later genetic analysis, genome-wide SNP genotypes for about three fifths of the 666 donors were used, and that subset was treated as a discovery cohort. The study combined high-throughput TCR immunosequencing, statistical association of individual TCRs with disease status, and machine learning to predict cytomegalovirus infection status. Donor age, sex, ethnicity and CMV serostatus were collected together with the repertoire data. The later analysis used no new phenotypic data to find candidate immune exposures, relying instead on TCR beta sequences and their occurrence across donors. Roughly 300 gigabases of sequencing data and approximately 84 million unique TCR sequences were included in an early release covering under 650 HLA-typed donors. A handful of DR-DQ haplotypes were handled as single units for association and clustering because linkage in the cohort was strong. To study patterns of TCR occurrence, a later analysis re-analyzed previously published TCR beta repertoires from around 670 donors and added high-resolution HLA genotyping. Among 350 to 400 genotyped donors of the cohort, an average of approximately 240,000 unique TCR beta nucleotide sequences were sequenced per donor, roughly 20% of them non-productive. The T cell repertoires of several hundred subjects were profiled by immunosequencing and related to cytomegalovirus serostatus. All discovery cohort repertoires had been generated using a single sequencing platform. Among the approximately 430 genotyped donors, about 85% belonged to the genetic ancestry cluster associated with self-reported Caucasian donors.

The CDR3 runs 13 amino acids, cysteine and phenylalanine included. CDR3 DNA only is kept here, 39 bases in frame from base 1. Via the germline V gene, CDR1 is MNHEY and CDR2 SVGAGI. The junction shows trimming of 10 bases on V and 5 bases on J, and the gene matches do not reach 9 bases of it. Of note for this clone: Its antigen target is currently unknown.

What the study reported, not specific to this receptor: In a later genetic analysis, fewer N-insertions in productive TCRs were reported among donors in an Asian-associated ancestry cluster than the approximately 670-donor mean. Because HLA typing was missing for some donors at each locus, association tests included only the typed subset. In a later analysis, several top co-occurrence clusters were reported to appear linked to parvovirus B19, influenza, CMV and Epstein-Barr virus. A few of the identified cytomegalovirus-associated TCR beta chains were confirmed in vitro to be specific for cytomegalovirus antigens. In a later analysis, most CMV-associated TCR beta chains were found to appear HLA-restricted, with HLA associations seemingly driven largely by CMV exposure. Sequencing depth was assumed to be roughly uniform across donors in the presence/absence analyses, though that assumption may not hold. Assigning TCR associations to individual alleles was difficult when HLA alleles, especially DR and DQ, strongly co-occurred. The classifier was reported to diagnose cytomegalovirus status with high specificity and sensitivity in both the original cohort and the validation cohort. The earlier analysis of about 600 of the donors excluded 15 to 20 rarely observed V segments, including chromosome 9 orphons, because counts were too low. A further reported finding was that TCR beta sequences accurately predicted the HLA-A and HLA-B alleles for most subjects in the first cohort. The study gave a list of some 150 TCR beta chains associated with cytomegalovirus. Correlated functional status among segregating V segments might be attributable to linkage disequilibrium, but an unknown experimental factor could not be ruled out. In this cohort, only TCR beta chains were sequenced, and detectable features were limited by the absence of alpha or paired-chain data. At a false discovery rate of 0.05, a later analysis linked 15,000 to 20,000 TCR beta sequences to specific HLA alleles. Compared with equally common non-associated chains, HLA-associated TCR beta chains in a later analysis were more clonally expanded and had lower generation probabilities. In an earlier analysis of 500 to 650 of the donors, most TCR beta V segments appeared in productive rearrangements about 87% or about 30% of the time, broadly matching IMGT annotations. Some IMGT-functional V segments, including TRBV6-2 and TRBV6-3, could not be told apart with the 87-base-pair reads, so those segments were excluded. In a later genetic analysis, a missense DCLRE1C variant was associated with V-gene and J-gene trimming of TCR beta chains, and the association was replicated in an independent cohort. It was suggested by the authors that the approach could potentially be generalized to other disease states and immunological phenotypes. While some public TCRs were present in many individuals, most TCR sequences turned up only very rarely across donors. According to a later analysis, TCR association rates differed among HLA loci, with DRB1 alleles showing the most associated TCRs and HLA-C alleles showing the fewest. The only immune exposure information available for the cohort was CMV serostatus. A cluster of highly shared sequence variants was judged likely to be a technical artifact of the sequencing pipeline.

The cohort was made up of 666 healthy bone marrow donors. At the time of sampling, all cohort members were nominally healthy, though unrecorded immune exposures were likely present. The donor tested CMV seropositive and was one of the 289 seropositive cohort members. A peripheral blood sample was provided by each donor, and peripheral blood mononuclear cells were used for TCR beta sequencing. The Qiagen DNeasy Blood Extraction Kit was used to extract genomic DNA from the blood cell samples. Libraries were constructed by the immunoSEQ multiplex PCR assay. For the multiplex PCR, a mixture combining 60 forward primers for TCR Vbeta segments and 13 reverse primers for TCR Jbeta segments was used. The CDR3 region of rearranged TCR beta genes was amplified from genomic DNA with a multiplex PCR assay. On the Illumina HiSeq System, the amplified TCR beta libraries were sequenced as 87-base-pair reads. The original methods were these. A later analysis tallied tens of millions of unique TCR beta chains across the roughly 610 repertoires, and approximately 11 million of those chains were shared by two or more donors. Raw reads were error-corrected and collapsed into unique sequences by a nearest-neighbor algorithm in which closely related sequences were merged to remove PCR and sequencing errors. V, D and J gene segments were assigned by aligning CDR3 sequences to IMGT reference sequences. For a sequence to be retained, at least a six-nucleotide match to both a V gene segment and a J gene segment was required. Rearrangements were classified as productive when the CDR3 lacked stop codons and remained in frame with V and J, and all other rearrangements were classified as non-productive. CDR3 was defined by IMGT convention, running from the second conserved V-encoded cysteine to the conserved J-encoded phenylalanine. Sequences without an unambiguous match to a single V gene segment were excluded from the earlier analysis of 450 to 750 of the donors. An earlier analysis of 500 to 700 of the donors classified V segments as functional when productive rearrangements were above 56.7% and as segregating when the standard deviation between donors was above 5%. A statistical classification framework was built to diagnose cytomegalovirus status from the catalog of TCR beta chain sequences. In a later analysis, TCR nucleotide sequences were compared against IMGT/GENE-DB human TR gene sequences so that V and J genes could be assigned. The TCRdist pipeline was used in a later analysis to assign CDR3 sequences and most-parsimonious VDJ recombination scenarios. In a later analysis, each TCR beta chain was defined by its CDR3 amino acid sequence together with its V-gene family, and reads without a unique V-gene family were excluded. A later analysis removed several hundred highly shared, low-generation-probability nucleotide sequences to deal with suspected cross-contamination and a sequencing artifact. In a later analysis, a clonal expansion index for each public chain was calculated from normalized within-repertoire ranks of inferred template counts. In a later analysis, generation probabilities were computed with a VDJ recombination model fitted to out-of-frame rearrangements, and the resulting probabilities were checked against IGoR. Hypergeometric tests were used in a later analysis to score TCR-TCR, TCR-HLA and TCR-CMV co-occurrence, with a repertoire-size bias correction applied to the TCR pairs. False discovery rates were estimated in a later analysis by permuting HLA or CMV assignments 20 times. In a later analysis, co-occurring TCRs were grouped with DBSCAN, and TCRdist sequence similarity was added when clustering was performed within HLA-allele-positive subsets. For co-occurrence clustering, repertoires with fewer than 30,000 or more than 120,000 public chains were excluded, along with four to six repertoires with anomalous nucleotide sharing. As stored in TCRdb, this immuneACCESS dataset retains in-frame rearrangements with V and J assigned. A fraction of the clones does not appear; measured against another copy, unresolved V genes explain less than half of the discrepancy, and the remainder lacks a known reason. V, J and clone size reflect that table, while D and trimming were determined from the DNA. This sample's clone table shows under 70,000 clones. The ten largest make up roughly 2.4% of the sample.

The chain links TRBV6-5 with TRBJ1-2, and 8 junctional nucleotides match TRBD1. Material for sequencing was PBMCs. The sequence came from a female donor in good health and CMV-seropositive. Here the CDR3 is given as CATSGGSWYGYTF. The DNA sequence is given as TGTGCCACTTCAGGGGGCTCTTGGTATGGCTACACCTTC.